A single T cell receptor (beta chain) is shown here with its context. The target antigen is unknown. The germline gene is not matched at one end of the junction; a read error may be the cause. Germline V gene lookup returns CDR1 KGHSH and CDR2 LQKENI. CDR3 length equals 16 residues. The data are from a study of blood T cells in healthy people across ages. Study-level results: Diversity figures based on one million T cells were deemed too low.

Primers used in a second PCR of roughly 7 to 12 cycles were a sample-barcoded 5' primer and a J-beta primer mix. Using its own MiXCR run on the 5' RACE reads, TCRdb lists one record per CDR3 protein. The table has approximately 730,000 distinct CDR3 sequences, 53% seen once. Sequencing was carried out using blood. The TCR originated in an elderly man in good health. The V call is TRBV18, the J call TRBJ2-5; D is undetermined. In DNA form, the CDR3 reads TGTACCAGCTCACCATTACGTCTCGCGCTTGTGGAGACCCAGTACTTC. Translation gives CTSSPLRLALVETQYF.